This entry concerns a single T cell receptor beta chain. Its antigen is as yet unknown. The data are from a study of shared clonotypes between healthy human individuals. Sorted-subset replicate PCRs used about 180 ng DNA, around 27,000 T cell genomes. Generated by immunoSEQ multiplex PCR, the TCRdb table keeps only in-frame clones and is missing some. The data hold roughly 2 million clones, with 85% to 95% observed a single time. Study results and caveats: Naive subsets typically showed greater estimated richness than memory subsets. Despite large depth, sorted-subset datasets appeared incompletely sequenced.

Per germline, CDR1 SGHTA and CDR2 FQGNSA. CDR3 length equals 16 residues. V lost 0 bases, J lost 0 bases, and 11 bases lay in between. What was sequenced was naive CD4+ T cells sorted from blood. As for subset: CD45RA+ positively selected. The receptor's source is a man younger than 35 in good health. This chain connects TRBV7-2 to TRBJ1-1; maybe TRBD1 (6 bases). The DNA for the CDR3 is TGTGCCAGCAGCTTAGCGCAGGGGAAGGTGAACACTGAAGCTTTCTTT. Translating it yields CASSLAQGKVNTEAFF. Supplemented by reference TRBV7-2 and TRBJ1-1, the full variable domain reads GAGVSQSPSNKVTEKGKDVELRCDPISGHTALYWYRQSLGQGLEFLIYFQGNSAPDKSGLPSDRFSAERTGGSVSTLTIQRTQQEDSAVYLCASSLAQGKVNTEAFFGQGTRLTVV.